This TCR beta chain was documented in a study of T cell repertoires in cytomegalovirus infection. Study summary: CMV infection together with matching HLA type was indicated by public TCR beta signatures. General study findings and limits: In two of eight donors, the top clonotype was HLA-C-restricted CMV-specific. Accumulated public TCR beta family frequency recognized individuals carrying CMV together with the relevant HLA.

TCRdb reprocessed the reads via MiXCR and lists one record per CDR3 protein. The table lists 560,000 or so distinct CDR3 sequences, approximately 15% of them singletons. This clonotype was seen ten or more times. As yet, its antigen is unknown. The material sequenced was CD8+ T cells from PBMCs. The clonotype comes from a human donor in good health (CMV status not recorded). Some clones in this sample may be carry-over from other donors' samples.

The CDR3 loop reads CASSLRDRGNEQYF. CDR3 in DNA: TGTGCCAGCAGTTTAAGGGACAGGGGGAACGAGCAGTACTTC. The chain has TRBV12-3 or TRBV12-4 and TRBJ2-7, with 11 positions matching TRBD1. This CDR3 region has 14 residues. J lost 5 bases, V lost 2 bases, and 2 bases had no gene match.